The clone carrying this T cell receptor (beta chain) was recorded at least ten times. Antigen unknown. V lost 3 bases, J lost 6 bases, and 8 bases lay in between. The CDR3 has 13 amino acids. Germline lookup yields CDR1 LGHDT and CDR2 YNNKEL (reference sequence). Arm-PCR of CDR3 regions and iRepertoire HTBI primers were the basis on which TCR beta libraries were built. TCRdb ran MiXCR on the multiplex PCR reads and lists one entry per CDR3 protein. The sample records 550,000 to 600,000 distinct CDR3 sequences, approximately 16% being singletons. The sample belongs to a study of regulatory T cells in long-lasting Graves disease. Study-wide results and limits: Persistent disease was associated with favored TRBV28 usage and with favored use of TRBJ1-2 and TRBJ2-5.

The time point here: newly diagnosed GD, antithyroid drugs for less than 3 months. Following extraction of RNA from PBMCs, that RNA was used to make the TCR library. From an endocrinology department in Xi'an, China, came the patients. The same data also contributed to another study, on T cells in Graves' hyperthyroidism and ophthalmopathy. That paper notes: HTBI primers were employed in a first-round RT-PCR of the TCR CDR3. Among thyroid clonotypes expanded above 0.001, most also appeared in blood.

This chain connects TRBV3-1 to TRBJ2-2; the D is unclear. Material: peripheral blood mononuclear cells (PBMCs), obtained at new diagnosis, from a patient treated with antithyroid drugs. This sequence originates from a man between 18 and 29 years old with Graves disease. The CDR3 region has the DNA TGTGCCAGCAGCCAGGTTCGGGCCGGGGAGCTGTTTTTT. Its translation: CASSQVRAGELFF.